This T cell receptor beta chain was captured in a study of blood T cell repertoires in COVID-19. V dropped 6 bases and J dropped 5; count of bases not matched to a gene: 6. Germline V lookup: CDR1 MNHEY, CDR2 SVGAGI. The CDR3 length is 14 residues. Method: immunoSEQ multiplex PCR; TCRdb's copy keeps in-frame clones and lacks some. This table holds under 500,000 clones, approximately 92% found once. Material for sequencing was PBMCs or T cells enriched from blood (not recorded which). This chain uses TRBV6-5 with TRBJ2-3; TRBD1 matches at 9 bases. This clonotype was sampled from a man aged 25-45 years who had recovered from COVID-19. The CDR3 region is CASRRGTGKDTQYF. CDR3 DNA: TGTGCCAGCAGAAGAGGGACAGGGAAAGATACGCAGTATTTT.